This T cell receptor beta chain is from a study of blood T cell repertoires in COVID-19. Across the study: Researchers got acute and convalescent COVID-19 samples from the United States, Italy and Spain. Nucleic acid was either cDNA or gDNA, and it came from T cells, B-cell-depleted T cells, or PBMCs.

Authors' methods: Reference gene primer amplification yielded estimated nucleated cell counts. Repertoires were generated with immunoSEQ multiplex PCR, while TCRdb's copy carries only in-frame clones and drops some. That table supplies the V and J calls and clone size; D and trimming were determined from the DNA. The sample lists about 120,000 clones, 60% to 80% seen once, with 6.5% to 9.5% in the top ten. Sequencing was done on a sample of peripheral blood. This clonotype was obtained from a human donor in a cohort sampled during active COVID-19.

The CDR3 is CASSSTANGNEKLFF. The CDR3 DNA sequence: TGTGCCAGCAGCTCGACGGCGAACGGGAATGAAAAACTGTTTTTT. The rearrangement links TRBV5-6 to TRBJ1-4, with no clear D. CDR1 and CDR2 from the germline V gene are SGHDT and YYEEEE. V lost 3 bases and J 5 bases, leaving 14 bases between the germline ends. The CDR3 covers 15 residues.